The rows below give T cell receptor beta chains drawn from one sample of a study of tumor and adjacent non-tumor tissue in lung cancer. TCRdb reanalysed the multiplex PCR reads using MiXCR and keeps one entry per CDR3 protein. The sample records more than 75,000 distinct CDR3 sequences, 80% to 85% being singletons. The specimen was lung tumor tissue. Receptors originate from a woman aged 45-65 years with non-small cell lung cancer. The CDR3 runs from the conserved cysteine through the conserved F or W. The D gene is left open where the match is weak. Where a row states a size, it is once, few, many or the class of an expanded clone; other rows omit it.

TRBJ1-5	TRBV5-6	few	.	TGTGCTAGCAGCTTGGGCGACTCGTATCAGCCCCAGCATTTT	CASSLGDSYQPQHF
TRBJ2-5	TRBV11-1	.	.	TGTGCCAGCAGCTCCGGACTGTACCGTGAGACGCAGTACTTC	CASSSGLYRETQYF
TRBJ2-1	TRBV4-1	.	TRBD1	TGCGCCCGCAGCCAAGGGGGGACAGGGGTTGATGAGCAATTCTTC	CARSQGGTGVDEQFF
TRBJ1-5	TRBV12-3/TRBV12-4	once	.	TGTGCCAGCAGTCTAGTGACTCTGAGGCAGTCCCAGCATTTT	CASSLVTLRQSQHF
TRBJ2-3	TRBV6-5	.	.	TGTGCCAGCAGTCCCCCGGGCCGACTACCAGATACGCAGTATTTT	CASSPPGRLPDTQYF
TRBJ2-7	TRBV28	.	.	TGTGCCAGCAGTTCATCCGAACAGCTATCCTACGAGCAGTACTTC	CASSSSEQLSYEQYF
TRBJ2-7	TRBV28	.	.	TGTGCCAGCAGTTCCCCGACGGGAAGCTACGAGCAATACTTC	CASSSPTGSYEQYF
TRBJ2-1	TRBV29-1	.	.	TGCAGCATTGATGTACCTAGGCGACACAATGAGCAGTTCTTC	CSIDVPRRHNEQFF
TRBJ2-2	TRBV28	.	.	TGTGCCAGCAGTCAGGGGAACACCTGGGAGCCGTTTTTT	CASSQGNTWEPFF
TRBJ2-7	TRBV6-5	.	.	TGTGCCAGCAGTTATAGGACACCAGGAGGGGCATTCACGTCCTACGAGCAGTACTTC	CASSYRTPGGAFTSYEQYF
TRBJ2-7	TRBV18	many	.	TGTGCCAGCTCACGAGGACAGAACTACGAGCAGTACTTC	CASSRGQNYEQYF
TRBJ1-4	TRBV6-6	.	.	TGTGCCAGCAGATTACATGGGACGGAGGGTCTTGGTGAAAAACTGTTTTTT	CASRLHGTEGLGEKLFF
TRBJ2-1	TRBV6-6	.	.	TGTGCTGAGGGGGGATGGAATGAACAGTTCTTC	CAEGGWNEQFF
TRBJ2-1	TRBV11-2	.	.	TGTGCCAACGCCCCACAGGGCGGGGGAAGCTCCTACAATGAGCAGTTCTTC	CANAPQGGGSSYNEQFF
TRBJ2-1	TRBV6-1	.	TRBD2	TGTGCCAGCAGAAGACAGACTAGCGGGATTACGTCCTACATTAAGCAGTTCTTC	CASRRQTSGITSYIKQFF
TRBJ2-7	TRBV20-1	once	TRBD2	TGCAGTGCTAGTGCGCCGGGAGGCAGGGTTTATGAGCAGTACTTC	CSASAPGGRVYEQYF
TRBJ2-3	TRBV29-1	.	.	TGCAGCGTTGTGGGGGGTTTCATATATACGCAGTATTTT	CSVVGGFIYTQYF
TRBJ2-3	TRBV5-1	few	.	TGCGCCAGCAGCCCGGACAGTACTAGCACAGGTAGGCAGTATTTT	CASSPDSTSTGRQYF
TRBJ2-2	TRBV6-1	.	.	TGCGCCAGCACTCAAAGATCTACAGCGAATACCGGGGAGCTGTTTTTT	CASTQRSTANTGELFF
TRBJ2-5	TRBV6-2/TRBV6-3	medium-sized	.	TGTGCCAGCAGATACCAAGAGACCCAGTACTTC	CASRYQETQYF
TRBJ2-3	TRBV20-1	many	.	TGCAGTGCTCTTCCGGGATACACAGATACGCAGTATTTT	CSALPGYTDTQYF
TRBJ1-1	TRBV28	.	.	TGTGCCAGCGGTCGGAGTCGAATATCCACTGATGCTTTCTTT	CASGRSRISTDAFF
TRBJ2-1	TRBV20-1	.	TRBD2	TGCAGTGTTAGAGATTCCCGGGAGGGTGCCAATGAGCAGTTCTTC	CSVRDSREGANEQFF
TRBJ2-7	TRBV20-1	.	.	TGCACTACTAGGGTAAGGGACGAGCAGTACTTC	CTTRVRDEQYF
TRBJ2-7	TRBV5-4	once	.	TGTGTCAGTAGCTTGGCCGGTGGAGGCGAGCTGTACTTC	CVSSLAGGGELYF
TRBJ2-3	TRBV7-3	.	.	TGTGTCAGCAGCACCTCTAGCGAGCCCACAGATACGCAGTATTTT	CVSSTSSEPTDTQYF
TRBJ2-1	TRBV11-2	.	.	TGTGCCAGCAGCCCTTCCGGATATGAGCACCTCTTC	CASSPSGYEHLF
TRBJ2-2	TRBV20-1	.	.	TGCAATGCCATGGTTAGGGGACACCAGAACACCGGGGAGCTGTTTTTT	CNAMVRGHQNTGELFF
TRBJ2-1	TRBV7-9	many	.	TGTGCCAGCAGCTTAAGGCCTAAAGAGCAGTTCTTC	CASSLRPKEQFF
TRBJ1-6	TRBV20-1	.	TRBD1	TGCAGTGCTAGAGATCCCGGACAGGATAATTCGCCCTTCCACTTT	CSARDPGQDNSPFHF
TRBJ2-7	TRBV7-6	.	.	TGTGCCAGCGGCTTAAGCGCGGCTACGGGTGAGCAGTACTTC	CASGLSAATGEQYF
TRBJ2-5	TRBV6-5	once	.	TGTACCAGCAGTCGCACCTCGGAGACCCTGTACTTC	CTSSRTSETLYF
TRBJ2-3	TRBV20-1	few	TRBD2	TGCAGTGTGGCGGGAGAAGAGATAGATACGCAGTATTTT	CSVAGEEIDTQYF
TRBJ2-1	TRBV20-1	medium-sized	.	TGCAGTGCTAGAGAGTTGAGTAGCTCTGATCTCGGCGAGCAGTTCTTC	CSARELSSSDLGEQFF
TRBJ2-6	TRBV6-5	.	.	TGTGCCAGCAGTTACTGTGGGGCCAACGTACTGACTTTC	CASSYCGANVLTF
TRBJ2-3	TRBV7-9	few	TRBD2	TGTGCCAGCAGCTTAATAGCGGGAGGCTATGATACGCAGTATTTT	CASSLIAGGYDTQYF
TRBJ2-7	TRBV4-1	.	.	TGCGCCAGCAGCCAATGTGCCGGGAACTCCTACGAGCAGTACTTC	CASSQCAGNSYEQYF
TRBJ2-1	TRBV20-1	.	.	TGCAGTGCTACTTGGAACTCGGCTAGCTGGAGCGTGTCTCGCAATGAGCAGTTATTC	CSATWNSASWSVSRNEQLF
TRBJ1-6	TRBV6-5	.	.	TGTGCCAGCAGTTACTGGTCATGGGGTTCACCCCTCCACTTT	CASSYWSWGSPLHF
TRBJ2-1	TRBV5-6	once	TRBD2	TGTGCCAGCAGCCCGGGACTAGCGATCTACAATGAACAGTTCTTC	CASSPGLAIYNEQFF
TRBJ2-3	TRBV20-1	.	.	TGCAATGCCGAAAAGGGAGTAGATACGCAGTATTTT	CNAEKGVDTQYF
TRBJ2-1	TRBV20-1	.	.	TGCAGTGCTAGAGATAGTAGTCACCCCGGCTACAATGAGCAGCTCTTC	CSARDSSHPGYNEQLF
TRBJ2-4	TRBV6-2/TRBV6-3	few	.	TGTGCCTGCAGTTACTCTGGTCCGAACATTCAGTACTTC	CACSYSGPNIQYF
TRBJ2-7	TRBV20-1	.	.	TGCAATGCTAGATCAATCGAGCGACCCCCCTTAGAGCAGTACTTC	CNARSIERPPLEQYF
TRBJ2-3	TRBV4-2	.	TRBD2	TGTACCAGCACCCAAGATGTGATCATTAGCGGGAGGGCCGCCGCAGATACGCAGTATTTT	CTSTQDVIISGRAAADTQYF
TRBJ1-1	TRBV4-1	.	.	TGCGCCAGCAGCCAAGATCGTCACAGGGCTAACACTGAAGCTTTCTTT	CASSQDRHRANTEAFF
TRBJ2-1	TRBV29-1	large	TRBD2	TGCAGCGCCAAGACTAGCGGGACCTGGGGGGGTGAGCAGTTCTTC	CSAKTSGTWGGEQFF
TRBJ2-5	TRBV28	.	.	TGTGCCAGCACATACGGCGGCACCCAGCACTTC	CASTYGGTQHF
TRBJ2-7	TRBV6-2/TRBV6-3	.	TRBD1	TGTGCCAGCAATTACTCGACAGGGAGTCACGAGCAGTACTTC	CASNYSTGSHEQYF
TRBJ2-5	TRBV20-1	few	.	TGCAGTGCTCCAATCGGTCGTCTCCTAAAGACCCAGTACTTC	CSAPIGRLLKTQYF
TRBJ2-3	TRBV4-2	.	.	TGTGCCAACAGCCAAGAAGCTAGCGTGGCCAACACAGATAGGCAGTATTTT	CANSQEASVANTDRQYF
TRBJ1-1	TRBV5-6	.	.	TGTGCCAGCAACTTGTCGTTGTCTAGGCGGGAAGCTTTCTTT	CASNLSLSRREAFF
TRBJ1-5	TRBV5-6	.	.	TGTGTCAGCAGCTTGGGCGGCTCATATCAGCCCCAGCATTTT	CVSSLGGSYQPQHF
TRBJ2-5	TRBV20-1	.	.	TGCAGTGTTATGGACAGAATACTCTTGTGCGAGACCCAGTACTTC	CSVMDRILLCETQYF
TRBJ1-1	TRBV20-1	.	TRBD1	TGCAGTGCTAGCGGGGACCAGGGGGAGTTGGACACCGAAGCTTTCTTT	CSASGDQGELDTEAFF
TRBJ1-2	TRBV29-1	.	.	TGCAGCGTGGATTCAGGGATGGGCTATGGCTACACCTTC	CSVDSGMGYGYTF
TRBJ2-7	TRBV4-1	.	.	TGCGCCAGAAGCCAATCCCCCCGGCCTGAGGACGAGCAATACTTC	CARSQSPRPEDEQYF
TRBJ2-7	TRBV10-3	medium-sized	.	TGTGCCATCAGTGGTATAAACCCGTACGAGCAGTACTTC	CAISGINPYEQYF
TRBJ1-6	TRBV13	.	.	TGTGTCAGCAGAGGTAGGGGTTCAGCCCTCCACTTT	CVSRGRGSALHF